What follows are 5 T cell receptor beta chains derived from one specimen sequenced in a study of T cell responses to AZD1222 COVID-19 vaccine. Using immunoSEQ multiplex PCR, the repertoire was profiled, and TCRdb retains in-frame clones only, with some absent. The data contain 96,000 or so clones, approximately 87% of them singletons. The specimen comprised peripheral blood, sampled on day 0 of AZD1222 vaccination. These TCRs come from an adult in good health.

This sequence joins TRBV27 and TRBJ2-1; D is undetermined. Trimming took off 5 bases at V and 2 bases at J, with 10 bases between the two ends. The CDR3 sequence is 14 residues long. Germline V gene sequence: CDR1 MNHEY, CDR2 SMNVEV (reference sequence). CDR3 sequence (DNA): TGTGCCAGCAGTGCAGGCTCACCCTACAATGAGCAGTTCTTC. Protein sequence: CASSAGSPYNEQFF.

This clone came up once. This sequence joins TRBV6-2 or TRBV6-3 and TRBJ2-7; D not resolved. CDR3 length equals 15 residues. CDR1 is MNHEY, CDR2 SVGEGT, per germline. V gave up 6 bases and J gave up 0 bases, with 15 bases separating them. This CDR3 is CASSHSSGFSYEQYF. The CDR3 DNA reads as TGTGCCAGCAGCCACTCTTCAGGATTCTCCTACGAGCAGTACTTC.

This chain uses TRBV12-3 or TRBV12-4 with TRBJ1-2; D call uncertain. Between the trimmed V and J ends, which lost 4 bases and 8 bases, there was a span of 8 bases. This CDR3 has 11 amino acids. The CDR3 DNA follows: TGTGCCAGCAGTTCCAACTGGGGCTACACCTTC. It is translated as CASSSNWGYTF.

The rearrangement uses TRBV5-1 and TRBJ2-7; 11 nucleotides line up with TRBD2. This CDR3 comprises 17 residues. Germline CDR1 and CDR2: SGHRS and YFSETQ. The trim removed 0 bases at V and 0 bases at J, leaving 5 bases unmatched. CDR3 nucleotide sequence: TGCGCCAGCAGCTTGGGTCTAGCGGGAGGAAGCTCCTACGAGCAGTACTTC. Translation gives CASSLGLAGGSSYEQYF. Looking up the rest from reference TRBV5-1 and TRBJ2-7 gives the full variable domain: KAGVTQTPRYLIKTRGQQVTLSCSPISGHRSVSWYQQTPGQGLQFLFEYFSETQRNKGNFPGRFSGRQFSNSRSEMNVSTLELGDSALYLCASSLGLAGGSSYEQYFGPGTRLTVT.

The DNA for the CDR3 is TGTGCCAGCAGCCTACAGGCTTACAATGAGCAGTTCTTC. It yields the protein CASSLQAYNEQFF. V and J are TRBV9 and TRBJ2-1; D possibly corresponds to TRBD1 (5 bases). CDR1 SGDLS and CDR2 YYNGEE come from the germline V gene. This CDR3 spans 13 amino acids. V lost 4 bases, J lost 4 bases, and 9 bases lay in between.